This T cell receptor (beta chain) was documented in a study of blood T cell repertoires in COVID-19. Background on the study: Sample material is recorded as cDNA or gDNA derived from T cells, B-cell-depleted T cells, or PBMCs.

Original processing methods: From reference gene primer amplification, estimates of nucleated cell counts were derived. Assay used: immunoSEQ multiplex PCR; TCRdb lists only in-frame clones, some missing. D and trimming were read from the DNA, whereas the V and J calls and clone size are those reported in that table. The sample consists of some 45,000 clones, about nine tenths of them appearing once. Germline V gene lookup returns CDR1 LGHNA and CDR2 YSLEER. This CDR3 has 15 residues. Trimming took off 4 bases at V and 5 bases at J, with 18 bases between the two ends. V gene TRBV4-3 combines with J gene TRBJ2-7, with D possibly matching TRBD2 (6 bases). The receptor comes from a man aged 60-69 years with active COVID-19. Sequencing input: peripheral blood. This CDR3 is CASSPYYGGNDEQYF. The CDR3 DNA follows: TGCGCCAGCAGCCCCTATTACGGGGGAAACGACGAGCAGTACTTC.